The 15 T cell receptor beta chains presented below share a single source sample, sequenced in a study of cytomegalovirus exposure and HLA in healthy donors. Assay: immunoSEQ multiplex PCR; the TCRdb copy retains only in-frame clones and omits some. This table holds approximately 150,000 clones, approximately 90% found once. Material: PBMCs. The origin of the receptors is a man younger than 30 in good health and CMV-seronegative.

This rearrangement joins TRBV5-1 to TRBJ2-7, with TRBD1 matching 9 bases. V gave up 0 bases and J gave up 1 base; unmatched junction bases: 5. The CDR3 loop spans 16 amino acids. Looked up from germline, CDR1 is SGHRS and CDR2 is YFSETQ. The CDR3 bases are TGCGCCAGCAGCTTGGCCTGGGACAGGGTATCCTACGAGCAGTACTTC. It encodes CASSLAWDRVSYEQYF.

CDR3 DNA sequence: TGTGCCATCAGTGAGTCGCGGACAGGGGGTTCCTCTAACTATGGCTACACCTTC. It yields the protein CAISESRTGGSSNYGYTF. The chain uses TRBV10-3 and TRBJ1-2; 10 nucleotides match TRBD1. J lost 0 bases, V lost 0 bases, and 7 bases had no gene match. The germline gives CDR1 ENHRY, CDR2 SYGVKD. This CDR3 comprises 18 residues.

This chain uses TRBV2 with TRBJ1-4; D is possibly TRBD1 (5 bases). V was trimmed by 4 bases and J by 8 bases, leaving 14 bases between them. Germline V gives CDR1 SNHLY, CDR2 FYNNEI. The CDR3 consists of 14 residues. CDR3 DNA sequence: TGTGCCAGCAGTGCCTTAGGGGTCGGCGAAAAACTGTTTTTT. This gives the protein CASSALGVGEKLFF.

The chain combines TRBV7-9 with TRBJ1-5; 8 bases map to TRBD1. Germline lookup yields CDR1 SEHNR and CDR2 FQNEAQ (reference sequence). The CDR3 spans 17 residues. V trimming: 1 base; J trimming: 4 bases; junction bases outside the gene matches: 9. The CDR3 sequence: CASSLGLGQGGNQPQHF. CDR3 coding DNA: TGTGCCAGCAGCTTAGGACTCGGACAGGGTGGGAATCAGCCCCAGCATTTT.

The chain links TRBV7-2 to TRBJ2-1; no reliable D call. Germline lookup yields CDR1 SGHTA and CDR2 FQGNSA. V was trimmed by 0 bases and J by 7 bases, leaving 13 bases between them. CDR3 size: 15 residues. The CDR3 loop reads CASSLAMSYFNEQFF. The CDR3 nucleotides read TGTGCCAGCAGCTTAGCAATGTCCTACTTTAATGAGCAGTTCTTC.

The rearrangement joins TRBV7-7 to TRBJ2-5; 9 positions agree with TRBD2. Germline-derived CDR1 and CDR2 are SSHAT and FNYEAQ (reference sequence). With 5 bases clipped from V and 1 base from J, the junction kept 5 bases outside the gene matches. CDR3 length equals 15 residues. CDR3 amino acids: CASSPMTSGQETQYF. In DNA, the CDR3 is TGTGCCAGCAGCCCCATGACTAGCGGCCAAGAGACCCAGTACTTC.

The rearrangement links TRBV7-2 to TRBJ1-2, with D unresolved. This CDR3 comprises 14 residues. V lost 5 bases, J lost 4 bases, and 14 bases lay in between. Germline assignment: CDR1 SGHTA and CDR2 FQGNSA. CDR3 sequence: CASSPRLIPYGYTF. The CDR3 DNA reads as TGTGCCAGCAGCCCCAGGCTAATACCCTATGGCTACACCTTC.

This chain joins TRBV2 and TRBJ2-2, with D possibly matching TRBD1 (5 bases). The germline CDR1 and CDR2 sequences are SNHLY and FYNNEI. V lost 3 bases to trimming and J lost 4 bases, with 15 bases between them. This CDR3 contains 16 residues. The CDR3 DNA sequence: TGTGCCAGCAGTGACCAGGGCGCGCGAGTCACCGGGGAGCTGTTTTTT. Amino acid sequence: CASSDQGARVTGELFF. Full variable domain (missing parts from reference TRBV2 and TRBJ2-2): EPEVTQTPSHQVTQMGQEVILRCVPISNHLYFYWYRQILGQKVEFLVSFYNNEISEKSEIFDDQFSVERPDGSNFTLKIRSTKLEDSAMYFCASSDQGARVTGELFFGEGSRLTVL.

The chain couples TRBV15 to TRBJ1-5; D is possibly TRBD1 (6 bases). The CDR3 totals 14 residues. From germline, CDR1 is LNHNV and CDR2 YYDKDF (reference sequence). Between the trimmed V and J ends, which lost 5 bases and 5 bases, there was a span of 13 bases. This CDR3 reads CATSSTGPHQPQHF. CDR3 DNA sequence: TGTGCCACCAGCTCCACAGGGCCTCATCAGCCCCAGCATTTT.

The chain recombines TRBV7-8 with TRBJ2-4; perhaps TRBD1 as D (6 bases). The CDR3 is 19 residues long. V lost 2 bases, J lost 2 bases, and 22 bases lay in between. Germline V lookup: CDR1 SGHVS, CDR2 FQNEAQ. In nucleotides, the CDR3 is TGTGCCAGCAGCTTACTTCGCAGGGGCGGTGTTTGGACCAAAAACATTCAGTACTTC. Amino acid sequence: CASSLLRRGGVWTKNIQYF.

V usage is TRBV9 and J usage is TRBJ2-7; D is unclear. The V end was cut by 4 bases, the J end by 1 base, with 15 bases between. The CDR3 spans 15 residues. CDR1 SGDLS and CDR2 YYNGEE come from the germline V gene. The CDR3 spells CASSRGKDPSYEQYF. The CDR3 DNA follows: TGTGCCAGCAGCCGAGGAAAGGATCCGTCCTACGAGCAGTACTTC.

The J gene is TRBJ2-7, the V gene TRBV7-2; 9 bases agree with TRBD2. V shed 3 bases and J 0 bases; nucleotides not matched to a gene: 9. Germline loops: CDR1 SGHTA, CDR2 FQGNSA. The CDR3 loop spans 17 amino acids. CDR3 DNA sequence: TGTGCCAGCAGCTTTCCCGTAGCGGGGGCTTACTCCTACGAGCAGTACTTC. Translation gives CASSFPVAGAYSYEQYF.

The chain joins TRBV2 to TRBJ2-3, with 7 bases aligning to TRBD2. V gave up 11 bases and J gave up 1 base; unmatched junction bases: 6. The CDR3 length is 13 residues. The germline CDR1 and CDR2 sequences are SNHLY and FYNNEI. The CDR3 protein is CAARLAGTDTQYF. CDR3 nucleotide sequence: TGTGCCGCGAGGCTAGCGGGCACAGATACGCAGTATTTT.

The rearrangement uses TRBV30 and TRBJ2-7; D perhaps matches TRBD2 (5 bases). V shed 0 bases and J shed 7 bases, with 10 bases lying between them. Germline lookup yields CDR1 GTSNPN and CDR2 SVGIG (reference sequence). This CDR3 is 12 amino acids long. CDR3 protein: CAWSVPGGEQYV. CDR3 in DNA: TGTGCCTGGAGTGTCCCAGGAGGTGAGCAGTACGTC.

The chain joins TRBV5-8 to TRBJ2-7; a weak D match, TRBD1 (6 bases). This CDR3 is 14 amino acids long. V dropped 1 base and J dropped 2 bases, with 10 bases sitting between them. Germline CDR1 SGHTS, CDR2 YDEGEE. CDR3 loop: CASSLTQGPYEQYF. CDR3 in DNA: TGTGCCAGCAGCTTGACCCAGGGGCCCTACGAGCAGTACTTC. Supplemented by reference TRBV5-8 and TRBJ2-7, the full variable domain reads EAGVTQSPTHLIKTRGQQATLRCSPISGHTSVYWYQQALGLGLQFLLWYDEGEERNRGNFPPRFSGRQFPNYSSELNVNALELEDSALYLCASSLTQGPYEQYFGPGTRLTVT.